A selection of T cell receptor beta chains follows, all from one sample in a study of blood T cell repertoires in COVID-19. Clones were read by immunoSEQ multiplex PCR, and TCRdb kept only the in-frame ones, dropping some. The sample consists of 150,000 to 200,000 clones, over 70% of them appearing once. Sequenced input: peripheral blood. All receptors come from a man aged 60 to 75 with active or convalescent COVID-19. Each CDR3 is given without its conserved first and last residue. Fields, in order: V gene, J gene, CDR3 protein.

>TRBV12-5|TRBJ1-1
ASRGALWTEAF
>TRBV7-9|TRBJ1-1
ASSPIGQLHTEAF
>TRBV7-2|TRBJ2-7
ASSLAAGAYEQY
>TRBV21-1|TRBJ2-7
ASSGGRGAAGIPYEQY
>TRBV7-9|TRBJ2-5
ASSLALAGETQY
>TRBV5-1|TRBJ2-7
ASSLGTSGSLRSYEQY
>TRBV28|TRBJ1-5
ASRIGTGEQPQH
>TRBV18|TRBJ1-2
ASSQDLQGRIGYT
>TRBV28|TRBJ1-1
ASSLPDRGPNTEAF
>TRBV6-2/TRBV6-3|TRBJ1-2
ASSYGGSYGYT
>TRBV4-2|TRBJ2-5
ASSRDREETQY
>TRBV28|TRBJ1-5
ASSPGGSNQPQH
>TRBV4-3|TRBJ1-2
ASSQDLGQGAYGYT
>TRBV6-5|TRBJ1-2
ASSYDSKNYGYT
>TRBV7-6|TRBJ1-5
ASSLSAGGNQPQH
>TRBV5-4|TRBJ1-2
ASSPRQSNYGYT
>TRBV27|TRBJ2-7
ASSLFREGREQY
>TRBV5-4|TRBJ2-3
ASSPRTRSTDTQY
>TRBV24-1|TRBJ2-7
ATSERTGTPEQY
>TRBV7-9|TRBJ2-1
ASSLEGLGDEQF
>TRBV5-1|TRBJ2-6
ASSPGTGYSGANVLT
>TRBV5-1|TRBJ2-3
ASSIRADTQY
>TRBV7-2|TRBJ1-5
ASSSPGQGYSNQPQH
>TRBV7-2|TRBJ2-7
ASRYGREQGEQY
>TRBV11-2|TRBJ2-1
ASSRTSDYNEQF
>TRBV19|TRBJ1-5
ASSVTGGGQPQH
>TRBV27|TRBJ1-2
ASSLRGGYGYT
>TRBV7-9|TRBJ2-2
ASSLSAQGALSTGELF
>TRBV27|TRBJ2-1
ASRTLTSYNEQF